This record covers a single TCR beta chain. This sample is drawn from a study of T cell changes during pregnancy in multiple sclerosis. Libraries were prepared by immunoSEQ multiplex PCR; TCRdb keeps only in-frame clonotypes and omits some of them. The sample carries about 97,000 clones, about 90% recorded once. This receptor was obtained from a female donor with multiple sclerosis, enrolled in a pregnancy study. Sequenced material: peripheral blood, taken in the second trimester of pregnancy.

Here the CDR3 reads CASSFRDRSGNTIYF. DNA of the CDR3: TGTGCCAGCAGCTTCAGGGATCGCTCTGGAAACACCATATATTTT. The chain combines TRBV5-6 with TRBJ1-3; TRBD1 might be the D (5 bases). The CDR3 extends over 15 amino acids. The V end was cut by 2 bases, the J end by 0 bases, with 9 bases between. Germline assignment: CDR1 SGHDT and CDR2 YYEEEE.